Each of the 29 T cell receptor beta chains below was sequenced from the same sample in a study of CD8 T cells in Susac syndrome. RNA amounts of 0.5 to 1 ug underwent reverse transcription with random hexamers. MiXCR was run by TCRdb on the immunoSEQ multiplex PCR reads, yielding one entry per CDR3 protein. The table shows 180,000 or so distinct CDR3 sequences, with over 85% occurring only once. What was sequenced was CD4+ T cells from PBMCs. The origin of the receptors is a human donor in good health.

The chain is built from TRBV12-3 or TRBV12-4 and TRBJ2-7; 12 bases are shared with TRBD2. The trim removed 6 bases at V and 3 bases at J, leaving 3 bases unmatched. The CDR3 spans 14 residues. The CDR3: CASRASGGVYEQYF. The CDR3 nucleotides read TGTGCCAGCAGAGCTAGCGGGGGGGTCTACGAGCAGTACTTC.

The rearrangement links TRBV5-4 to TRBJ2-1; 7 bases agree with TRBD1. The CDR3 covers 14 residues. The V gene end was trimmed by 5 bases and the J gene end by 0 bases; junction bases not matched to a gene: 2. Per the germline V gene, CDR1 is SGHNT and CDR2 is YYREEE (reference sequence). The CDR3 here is CASSRDSSYNEQFF. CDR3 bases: TGTGCCAGCAGTCGGGACAGCTCCTACAATGAGCAGTTCTTC. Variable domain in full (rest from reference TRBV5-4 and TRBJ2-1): ETGVTQSPTHLIKTRGQQVTLRCSSQSGHNTVSWYQQALGQGPQFIFQYYREEENGRGNFPPRFSGLQFPNYSSELNVNALELDDSALYLCASSRDSSYNEQFFGPGTRLTVL.

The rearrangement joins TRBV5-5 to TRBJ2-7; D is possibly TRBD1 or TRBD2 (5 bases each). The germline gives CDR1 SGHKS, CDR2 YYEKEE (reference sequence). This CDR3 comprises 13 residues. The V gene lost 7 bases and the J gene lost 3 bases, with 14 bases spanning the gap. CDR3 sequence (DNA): TGTGCCAGCGCGAGGGGTAAGGACTACGAGCAGTACTTC. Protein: CASARGKDYEQYF.

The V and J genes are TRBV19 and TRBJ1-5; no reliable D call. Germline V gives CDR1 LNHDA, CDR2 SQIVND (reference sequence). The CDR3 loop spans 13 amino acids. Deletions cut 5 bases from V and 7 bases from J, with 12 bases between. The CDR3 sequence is CASSPNHDQPQHF. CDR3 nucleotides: TGTGCCAGTAGTCCCAACCACGACCAGCCCCAGCATTTT.

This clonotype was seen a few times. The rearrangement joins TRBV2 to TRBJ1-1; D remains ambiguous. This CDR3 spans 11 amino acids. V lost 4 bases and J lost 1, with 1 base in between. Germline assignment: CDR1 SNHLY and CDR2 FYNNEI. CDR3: CASSANTEAFF. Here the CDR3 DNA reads TGTGCCAGCAGTGCGAACACTGAAGCTTTCTTT.

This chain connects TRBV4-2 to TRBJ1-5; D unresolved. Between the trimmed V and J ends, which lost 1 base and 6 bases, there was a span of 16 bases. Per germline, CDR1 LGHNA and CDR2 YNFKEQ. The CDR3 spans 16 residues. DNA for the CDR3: TGTGCCAGCAGCCAAGTAGTCGGGAGTAAAGGTCAGCCCCAGCATTTT. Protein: CASSQVVGSKGQPQHF.

In DNA form, the CDR3 reads TGTGCCAGCAGCGTGGGGGCGATGGATGAAAAACTGTTTTTT. Protein sequence: CASSVGAMDEKLFF. This chain joins TRBV9 and TRBJ1-4, with TRBD1 as a possible D gene (6 bases). The CDR3 is made up of 14 amino acids. V lost 2 bases and J lost 6, with 11 bases in between. Germline V CDR1 and CDR2: SGDLS, YYNGEE.

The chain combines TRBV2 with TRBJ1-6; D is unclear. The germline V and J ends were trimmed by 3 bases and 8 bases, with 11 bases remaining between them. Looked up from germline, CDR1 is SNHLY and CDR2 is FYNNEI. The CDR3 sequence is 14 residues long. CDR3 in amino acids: CASSDRGGHSPLHF. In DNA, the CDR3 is TGTGCCAGCAGTGATCGGGGAGGTCATTCACCCCTCCACTTT.

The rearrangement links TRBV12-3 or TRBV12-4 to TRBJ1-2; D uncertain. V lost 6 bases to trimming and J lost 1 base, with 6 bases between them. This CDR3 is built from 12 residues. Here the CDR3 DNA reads TGTGCCAGCAGAGAACTTAACTATGGCTACACCTTC. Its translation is CASRELNYGYTF.

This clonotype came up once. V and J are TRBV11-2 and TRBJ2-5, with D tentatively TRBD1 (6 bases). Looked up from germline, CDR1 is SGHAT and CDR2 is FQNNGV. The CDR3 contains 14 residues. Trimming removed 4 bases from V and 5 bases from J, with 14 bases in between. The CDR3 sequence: CASSSTHRVETQYF. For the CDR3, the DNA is TGTGCCAGCAGCTCGACCCACAGGGTGGAGACCCAGTACTTC.

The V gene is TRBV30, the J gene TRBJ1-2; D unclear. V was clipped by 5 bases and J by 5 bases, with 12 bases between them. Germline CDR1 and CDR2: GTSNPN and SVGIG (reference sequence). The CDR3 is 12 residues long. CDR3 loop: CAWAPGAYGYTF. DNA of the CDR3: TGTGCCTGGGCCCCGGGAGCTTATGGCTACACCTTC.

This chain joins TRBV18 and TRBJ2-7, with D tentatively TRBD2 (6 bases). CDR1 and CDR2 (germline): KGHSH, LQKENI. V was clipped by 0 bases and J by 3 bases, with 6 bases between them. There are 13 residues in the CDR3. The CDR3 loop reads CASSPPGGYEQYF. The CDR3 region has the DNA TGTGCCAGCTCACCACCGGGGGGCTACGAGCAGTACTTC.

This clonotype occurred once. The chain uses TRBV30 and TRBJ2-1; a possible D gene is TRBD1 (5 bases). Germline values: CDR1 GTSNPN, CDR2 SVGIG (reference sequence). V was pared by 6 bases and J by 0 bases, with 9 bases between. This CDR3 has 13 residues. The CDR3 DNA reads TGTGCCTGCCGACAGAGCTCCTACAATGAGCAGTTCTTC. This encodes CACRQSSYNEQFF.

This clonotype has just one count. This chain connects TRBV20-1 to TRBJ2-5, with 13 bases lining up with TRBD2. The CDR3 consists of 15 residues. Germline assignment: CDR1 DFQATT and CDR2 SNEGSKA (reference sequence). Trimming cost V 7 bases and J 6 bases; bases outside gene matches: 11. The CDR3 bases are TGCAGTGTTGGGACCGGACTAGCGGGGGTGAAGACCCAGTACTTC. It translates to CSVGTGLAGVKTQYF.

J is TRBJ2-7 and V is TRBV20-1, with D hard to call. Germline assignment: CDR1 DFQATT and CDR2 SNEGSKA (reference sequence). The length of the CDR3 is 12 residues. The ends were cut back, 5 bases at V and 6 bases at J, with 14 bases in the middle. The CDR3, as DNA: TGCAGTGCTTTCGAAAATAGTCTCGAGCAGTACTTC. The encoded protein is CSAFENSLEQYF.

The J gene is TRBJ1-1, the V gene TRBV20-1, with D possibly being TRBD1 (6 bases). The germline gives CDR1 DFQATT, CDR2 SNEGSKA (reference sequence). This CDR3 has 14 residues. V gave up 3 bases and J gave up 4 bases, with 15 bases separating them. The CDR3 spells CSARAPGAGTEAFF. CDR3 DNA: TGCAGTGCTAGGGCCCCAGGGGCTGGCACTGAAGCTTTCTTT.

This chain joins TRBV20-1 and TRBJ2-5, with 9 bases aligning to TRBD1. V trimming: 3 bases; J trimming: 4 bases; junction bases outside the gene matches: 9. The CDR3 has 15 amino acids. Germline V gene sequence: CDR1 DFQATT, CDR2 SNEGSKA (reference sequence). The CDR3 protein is CSASRNRGLGETQYF. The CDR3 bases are TGCAGTGCTAGTCGAAACAGGGGGCTGGGAGAGACCCAGTACTTC.

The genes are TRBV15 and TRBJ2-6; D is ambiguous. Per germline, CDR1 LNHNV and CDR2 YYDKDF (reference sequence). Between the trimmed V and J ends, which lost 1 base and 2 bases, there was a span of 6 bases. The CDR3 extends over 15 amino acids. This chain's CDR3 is CATSRAGAGANVLTF. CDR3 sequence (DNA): TGTGCCACCAGCAGAGCGGGTGCTGGGGCCAACGTCCTGACTTTC.

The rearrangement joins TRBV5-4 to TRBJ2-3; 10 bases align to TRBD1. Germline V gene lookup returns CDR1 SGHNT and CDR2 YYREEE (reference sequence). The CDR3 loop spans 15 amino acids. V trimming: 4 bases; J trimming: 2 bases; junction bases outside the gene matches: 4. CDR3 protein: CASSLGQGTTDTQYF. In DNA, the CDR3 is TGTGCCAGCAGCCTGGGACAGGGGACCACAGATACGCAGTATTTT. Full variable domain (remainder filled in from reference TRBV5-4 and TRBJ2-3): ETGVTQSPTHLIKTRGQQVTLRCSSQSGHNTVSWYQQALGQGPQFIFQYYREEENGRGNFPPRFSGLQFPNYSSELNVNALELDDSALYLCASSLGQGTTDTQYFGPGTRLTVL.

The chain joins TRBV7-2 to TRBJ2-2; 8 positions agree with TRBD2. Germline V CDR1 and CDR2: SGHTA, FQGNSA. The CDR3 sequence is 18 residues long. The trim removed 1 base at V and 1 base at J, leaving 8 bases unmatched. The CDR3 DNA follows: TGTGCCAGCAGCTTAGACCGACCCCTAGCGGGGAACACCGGGGAGCTGTTTTTT. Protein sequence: CASSLDRPLAGNTGELFF.

The CDR3 nucleotides are TGTGCCAGCAGCTATCAGGGGGGGAATAATTCACCCCTCCACTTT. It codes for CASSYQGGNNSPLHF. The rearrangement uses TRBV11-2 and TRBJ1-6; 7 bases fit TRBD1. Trimming removed 4 bases from V and 5 bases from J; junction bases left unmatched: 5. This CDR3 has 15 residues. Germline values: CDR1 SGHAT, CDR2 FQNNGV. Full variable domain (outside the CDR3, taken from reference TRBV11-2 and TRBJ1-6): EAGVAQSPRYKIIEKRQSVAFWCNPISGHATLYWYQQILGQGPKLLIQFQNNGVVDDSQLPKDRFSAERLKGVDSTLKIQPAKLEDSAVYLCASSYQGGNNSPLHFGNGTRLTVT.

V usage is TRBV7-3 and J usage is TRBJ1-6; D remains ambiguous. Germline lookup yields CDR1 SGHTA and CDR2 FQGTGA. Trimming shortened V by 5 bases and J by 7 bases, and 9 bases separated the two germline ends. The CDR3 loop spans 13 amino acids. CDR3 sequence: CASSETGNSPLHF. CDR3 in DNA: TGTGCCAGCAGCGAAACGGGGAATTCACCCCTCCACTTT.

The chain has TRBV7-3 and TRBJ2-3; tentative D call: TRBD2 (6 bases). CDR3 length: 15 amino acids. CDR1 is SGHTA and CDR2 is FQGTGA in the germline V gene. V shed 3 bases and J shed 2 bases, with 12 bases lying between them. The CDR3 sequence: CASSLGLPDTDTQYF. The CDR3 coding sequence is TGTGCCAGCAGCTTGGGACTTCCGGACACAGATACGCAGTATTTT. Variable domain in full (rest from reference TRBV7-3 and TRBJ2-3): GAGVSQTPSNKVTEKGKYVELRCDPISGHTALYWYRQSLGQGPEFLIYFQGTGAADDSGLPNDRFFAVRPEGSVSTLKIQRTERGDSAVYLCASSLGLPDTDTQYFGPGTRLTVL.

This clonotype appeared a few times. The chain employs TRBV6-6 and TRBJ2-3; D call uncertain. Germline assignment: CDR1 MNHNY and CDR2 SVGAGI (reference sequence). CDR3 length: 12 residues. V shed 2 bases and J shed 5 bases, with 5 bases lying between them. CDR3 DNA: TGTGCCAGCAGTTACGCCGGAGATACGCAGTATTTT. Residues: CASSYAGDTQYF.

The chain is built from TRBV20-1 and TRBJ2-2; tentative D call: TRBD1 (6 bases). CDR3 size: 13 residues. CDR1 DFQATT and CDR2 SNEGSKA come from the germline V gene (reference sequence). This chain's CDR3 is CGCVGQNTGELFF. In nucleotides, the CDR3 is TGCGGCTGCGTGGGACAGAACACCGGGGAGCTGTTTTTT.

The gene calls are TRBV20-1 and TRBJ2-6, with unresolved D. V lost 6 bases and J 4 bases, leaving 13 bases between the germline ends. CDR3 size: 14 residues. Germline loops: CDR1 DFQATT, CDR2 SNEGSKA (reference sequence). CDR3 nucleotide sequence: TGCAGTGCGGCCCCCACGAGGGGGGCCAACGTCCTGACTTTC. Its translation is CSAAPTRGANVLTF.

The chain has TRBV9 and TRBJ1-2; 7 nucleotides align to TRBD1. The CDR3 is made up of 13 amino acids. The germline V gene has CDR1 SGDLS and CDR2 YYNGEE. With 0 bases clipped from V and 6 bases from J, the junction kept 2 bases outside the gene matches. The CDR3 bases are TGTGCCAGCAGCGTAGTAGGGACAGATGGCTACACCTTC. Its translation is CASSVVGTDGYTF.

CDR3 nucleotides: TGTGCCAGTAGTGGATCTGTATGGGGACTGAACACTGAAGCTTTCTTT. Translation: CASSGSVWGLNTEAFF. This chain joins TRBV19 and TRBJ1-1; D might be TRBD1 (5 bases). V was pared by 5 bases and J by 0 bases, with 16 bases between. CDR1 is LNHDA, CDR2 SQIVND, per germline (reference sequence). The CDR3 extends over 16 amino acids.

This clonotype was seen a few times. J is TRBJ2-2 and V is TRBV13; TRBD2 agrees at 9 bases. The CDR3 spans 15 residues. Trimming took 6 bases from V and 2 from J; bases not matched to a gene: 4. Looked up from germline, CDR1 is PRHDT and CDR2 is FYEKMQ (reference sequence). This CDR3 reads CASRNSGGNTGELFF. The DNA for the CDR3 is TGTGCCAGCAGAAATAGCGGGGGAAACACCGGGGAGCTGTTTTTT.